This is a list of T cell receptor beta chains from one sample in a study of cytomegalovirus exposure and HLA in healthy donors. TCRdb's table, derived via immunoSEQ multiplex PCR, lists solely in-frame clones and lacks some. The sample has around 120,000 clones, 60% to 85% seen once. Sample: PBMCs. The source is a man aged 30-40 years in good health and CMV-seronegative. CDR3s include the opening cysteine and the closing phenylalanine or tryptophan. The D gene is left open where the match is weak. Clone sizes are given selectively: once, few, many, or a class where the clone is expanded.

clone_size | cdr3_length | j_call | v_call | d_call | cdr3_aa | cdr3_nt
NA | 21 | TRBJ2-1 | TRBV23-1 | TRBD2 | CASSQSLGTSGGSTKYNEQFF | TGCGCCAGCAGTCAATCTTTAGGGACTAGCGGGGGCAGTACAAAGTACAATGAGCAGTTCTTC
NA | 14 | TRBJ1-5 | TRBV7-2 | NA | CASSLHRVGQPQHF | TGTGCCAGCAGCCTTCACAGGGTTGGTCAGCCCCAGCATTTT
once | 16 | TRBJ1-1 | TRBV30 | NA | CAWSVGFSRPNTEAFF | TGTGCCTGGAGTGTAGGCTTCAGCAGGCCGAACACTGAAGCTTTCTTT
NA | 14 | TRBJ2-1 | TRBV4-1 | TRBD1 | CASSQDRGLDEQFF | TGCGCCAGCAGCCAAGACAGGGGGCTGGATGAGCAGTTCTTC
NA | 16 | TRBJ2-3 | TRBV27 | TRBD2 | CASTPRLAGRSDTQYF | TGTGCCAGCACGCCGCGACTAGCGGGACGGTCAGATACGCAGTATTTT
once | 15 | TRBJ1-2 | TRBV18 | TRBD1 | CASSPDWDSNYGYTF | TGTGCCAGCTCACCGGATTGGGACAGTAACTATGGCTACACCTTC
NA | 16 | TRBJ2-3 | TRBV7-3 | NA | CASSPSGTRMTDTQYF | TGTGCCAGCAGCCCCTCAGGGACTCGAATGACAGATACGCAGTATTTT
NA | 19 | TRBJ1-2 | TRBV9 | TRBD1 | CASSEDRDRGFPTNYGYTF | TGTGCCAGCAGCGAAGACCGGGACAGGGGGTTCCCCACTAACTATGGCTACACCTTC
NA | 14 | TRBJ1-1 | TRBV14 | NA | CASSQGRGRSEAFF | TGTGCCAGCAGCCAAGGACGCGGTAGGAGTGAAGCTTTCTTT
NA | 19 | TRBJ2-1 | TRBV28 | TRBD2 | CASSSPLTSGRAPYNEQFF | TGTGCCAGCAGTTCCCCACTGACTAGCGGGAGGGCCCCCTACAATGAGCAGTTCTTC
NA | 14 | TRBJ2-3 | TRBV7-3 | NA | CASSSGPGSDTQYF | TGTGCCAGCAGCTCAGGGCCCGGGTCAGATACGCAGTATTTT
once | 14 | TRBJ1-1 | TRBV7-9 | NA | CASSLGAVITEAFF | TGTGCCAGCAGCTTAGGAGCGGTAATCACCGAAGCTTTCTTT
NA | 14 | TRBJ2-7 | TRBV11-2 | TRBD2 | CASSFSGRYYEQYF | TGTGCCAGCAGCTTTAGCGGGAGATACTACGAGCAGTACTTC
NA | 17 | TRBJ2-3 | TRBV9 | TRBD1 | CASSVQEGAHRRDTQYF | TGTGCCAGCAGCGTACAAGAGGGGGCTCATCGGCGCGATACGCAGTATTTT
NA | 15 | TRBJ1-6 | TRBV11-2 | NA | CASSPIQGYNSPLHF | TGTGCCAGCAGCCCAATACAGGGATATAATTCACCCCTCCACTTT
NA | 14 | TRBJ2-3 | TRBV29-1 | TRBD2 | CSAAGAILPDTQYF | TGCAGCGCCGCGGGAGCTATTCTCCCAGATACGCAGTATTTT
NA | 13 | TRBJ2-5 | TRBV7-9 | TRBD1 | CASRRTGQETQYF | TGTGCCAGCAGGCGGACAGGGCAAGAGACCCAGTACTTC
NA | 16 | TRBJ1-2 | TRBV19 | NA | CASSIIAGRGDYGYTF | TGTGCCAGTAGTATAATCGCGGGCAGGGGCGACTATGGCTACACCTTC
NA | 15 | TRBJ1-4 | TRBV2 | NA | CASSETDTYNEKLFF | TGTGCCAGCAGTGAAACAGATACTTATAATGAAAAACTGTTTTTT
once | 15 | TRBJ2-2 | TRBV7-2 | TRBD2 | CASSFHGRGAGELFF | TGTGCCAGCAGCTTTCACGGGAGGGGGGCCGGGGAGCTGTTTTTT
NA | 14 | TRBJ2-7 | TRBV27 | NA | CASRSGGIPYEQYF | TGTGCCAGCAGGTCTGGAGGGATCCCCTACGAGCAGTACTTC
NA | 14 | TRBJ2-7 | TRBV5-1 | NA | CASSLGGATYEQYF | TGCGCCAGCAGCTTAGGCGGGGCGACCTACGAGCAGTACTTC
NA | 16 | TRBJ1-2 | TRBV18 | TRBD1 | CASSREPGQGTGGYTF | TGTGCCAGCTCACGTGAACCGGGACAGGGGACAGGTGGCTACACCTTC
once | 14 | TRBJ2-2 | TRBV6-6 | TRBD2 | CASIGLGNTGELFF | TGTGCCAGCATCGGACTAGGGAACACCGGGGAGCTGTTTTTT
NA | 16 | TRBJ2-3 | TRBV4-2 | TRBD2 | CASSQDSSGGANTQYF | TGTGCCAGCAGCCAAGATTCGAGCGGGGGGGCAAATACGCAGTATTTT
NA | 14 | TRBJ1-1 | TRBV7-9 | NA | CASSLPQGLTEAFF | TGTGCCAGCAGCCTCCCACAGGGTCTCACTGAAGCTTTCTTT
few | 13 | TRBJ1-2 | TRBV9 | TRBD1 | CASSPDRVGGYTF | TGTGCCAGCAGCCCCGACAGGGTAGGAGGCTACACCTTC
NA | 12 | TRBJ1-2 | TRBV5-6 | TRBD1 | CASRRTGHGYTF | TGTGCCAGCAGAAGGACAGGCCATGGCTACACCTTC
NA | 15 | TRBJ2-1 | TRBV28 | NA | CASSPWRVSYNEQFF | TGTGCCAGCAGCCCTTGGAGGGTCTCCTACAATGAGCAGTTCTTC
NA | 15 | TRBJ2-2 | TRBV14 | TRBD1 | CASSPFTGGSGELFF | TGTGCCAGCAGCCCTTTTACAGGGGGTAGCGGGGAGCTGTTTTTT
NA | 14 | TRBJ2-7 | TRBV28 | NA | CASSLTRNSYEQYF | TGTGCCAGCAGTTTGACTAGGAACAGCTACGAGCAGTACTTC
few | 15 | TRBJ2-3 | TRBV14 | NA | CASSQGLFPADTQYF | TGTGCCAGCAGCCAAGGACTGTTCCCAGCAGATACGCAGTATTTT
NA | 17 | TRBJ2-6 | TRBV4-3 | NA | CASSQGGGYSGANVLTF | TGCGCCAGCAGCCAAGGTGGGGGCTACTCTGGGGCCAACGTCCTGACTTTC
few | 9 | TRBJ1-1 | TRBV28 | NA | CATGGLAFF | TGTGCCACCGGAGGGCTAGCTTTCTTT
few | 17 | TRBJ2-2 | TRBV9 | TRBD2 | CASSVGSIAGAVGELFF | TGTGCCAGCAGCGTAGGGTCGATAGCGGGAGCCGTCGGGGAGCTGTTTTTT
NA | 15 | TRBJ1-1 | TRBV28 | TRBD1 | CASSTQGARATEAFF | TGTGCCAGCAGTACCCAGGGGGCCAGGGCCACTGAAGCTTTCTTT
NA | 15 | TRBJ2-7 | TRBV10-3 | TRBD1 | CAISDPRQGFGEQYF | TGTGCCATCAGTGACCCCCGACAGGGTTTCGGGGAGCAGTACTTC
NA | 15 | TRBJ1-1 | TRBV7-8 | NA | CASSLGGTIGTEAFF | TGTGCCAGCAGCTTAGGAGGGACAATTGGCACTGAAGCTTTCTTT
NA | 13 | TRBJ2-2 | TRBV19 | NA | CASRKGSTGELFF | TGTGCCAGTAGGAAGGGGTCCACCGGGGAGCTGTTTTTT
NA | 13 | TRBJ1-2 | TRBV29-1 | TRBD1 | CSVDRDRVWGYTF | TGCAGCGTAGACCGGGACAGGGTGTGGGGCTACACCTTC
NA | 15 | TRBJ2-2 | TRBV7-6 | NA | CASSLGSVGTGELFF | TGTGCCAGCAGCTTAGGATCGGTTGGCACCGGGGAGCTGTTTTTT
NA | 16 | TRBJ2-3 | TRBV11-2 | TRBD1 | CASSSPPGQATDTQYF | TGTGCCAGCAGCTCACCCCCGGGACAGGCGACAGATACGCAGTATTTT
once | 14 | TRBJ2-7 | TRBV7-9 | NA | CASSLLGSRDEQYF | TGTGCCAGCAGCTTATTGGGGAGTCGTGACGAGCAGTACTTC
NA | 15 | TRBJ2-3 | TRBV27 | NA | CASSLLAVHTDTQYF | TGTGCCAGCAGTTTACTGGCGGTTCACACAGATACGCAGTATTTT
NA | 14 | TRBJ2-7 | TRBV29-1 | TRBD1 | CSRADRGISYEQYF | TGCAGCCGTGCGGACAGGGGGATCTCCTACGAGCAGTACTTC
NA | 12 | TRBJ2-2 | TRBV6-6 | NA | CASTQSAGELFF | TGTGCCAGCACCCAGTCAGCCGGGGAGCTGTTTTTT
NA | 14 | TRBJ1-1 | TRBV6-6 | NA | CASGHQGSRSEAFF | TGTGCCAGCGGCCACCAGGGATCGAGATCCGAAGCTTTCTTT
few | 14 | TRBJ2-2 | TRBV4-3 | TRBD2 | CASRPTSGPGELFF | TGCGCCAGCAGACCCACTAGCGGGCCCGGGGAGCTGTTTTTT
NA | 13 | TRBJ1-1 | TRBV9 | NA | CASSDRGISEAFF | TGTGCCAGCAGCGATAGGGGAATCTCTGAAGCTTTCTTT